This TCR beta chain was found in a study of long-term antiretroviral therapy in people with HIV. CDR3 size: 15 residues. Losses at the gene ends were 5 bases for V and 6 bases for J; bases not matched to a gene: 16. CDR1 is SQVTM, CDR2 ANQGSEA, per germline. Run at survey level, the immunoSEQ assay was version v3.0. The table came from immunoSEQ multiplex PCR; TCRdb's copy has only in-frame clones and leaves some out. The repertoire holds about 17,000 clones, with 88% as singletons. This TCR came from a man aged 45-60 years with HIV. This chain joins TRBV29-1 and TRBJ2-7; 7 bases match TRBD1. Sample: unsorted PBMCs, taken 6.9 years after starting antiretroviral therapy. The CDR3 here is CSVSDIEQGMREQYF. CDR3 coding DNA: TGCAGCGTTTCCGACATCGAACAGGGGATGCGCGAGCAGTACTTC.